This passage covers 5 T cell receptor beta chains from one sample sequenced in a study of T cell changes during pregnancy in multiple sclerosis. Here immunoSEQ multiplex PCR was the method, and the copy in TCRdb shows in-frame clones only, minus some. This sample yields around 130,000 clones, of which approximately 96% are seen a single time; 0.4% to 0.5% belongs to the top ten. The sample here was peripheral blood, taken after pregnancy. The receptors originated from a female donor with multiple sclerosis, enrolled in a pregnancy study.

The chain recombines TRBV27 with TRBJ2-5; TRBD2 aligns across 11 bases. V was pared by 3 bases and J by 4 bases, with 1 base of the junction left unmatched. Looked up from germline, CDR1 is MNHEY and CDR2 is SMNVEV (reference sequence). The CDR3 has 14 amino acids. The CDR3 reads CASSFLAGGETQYF. In DNA form, the CDR3 reads TGTGCCAGCAGTTTCCTAGCGGGAGGAGAGACCCAGTACTTC.

This clone was counted once. The V call is TRBV27, the J call TRBJ2-1; TRBD2 matches 10 bases. This CDR3 is built from 15 residues. V was clipped by 8 bases and J by 6 bases; unmatched bases: 10. Germline V lookup: CDR1 MNHEY, CDR2 SMNVEV (reference sequence). The CDR3 region has the DNA TGTGCCAGCGGGTGGACCGGGACTAGCGCCAATGAGCAGTTCTTC. Its translation: CASGWTGTSANEQFF.

V and J are TRBV5-4 and TRBJ2-3; TRBD1 matches at 12 bases. Germline V gene sequence: CDR1 SGHNT, CDR2 YYREEE (reference sequence). The CDR3 runs 15 residues. V gave up 4 bases and J gave up 1 base; unmatched junction bases: 1. The CDR3 protein is CASSGDRGRTDTQYF. The CDR3 region has the DNA TGTGCCAGCAGCGGGGACAGGGGGCGCACAGATACGCAGTATTTT. The whole variable domain, remainder taken from reference TRBV5-4 and TRBJ2-3, is ETGVTQSPTHLIKTRGQQVTLRCSSQSGHNTVSWYQQALGQGPQFIFQYYREEENGRGNFPPRFSGLQFPNYSSELNVNALELDDSALYLCASSGDRGRTDTQYFGPGTRLTVL.

V gene TRBV27 combines with J gene TRBJ2-7, with TRBD1 identical over 9 bases. Unmatched junction bases numbered 5, after V lost 4 bases and J lost 4 bases. Looked up from germline, CDR1 is MNHEY and CDR2 is SMNVEV (reference sequence). The CDR3 length is 14 residues. DNA for the CDR3: TGTGCCAGCAGTTCCAGGACAGGGGTGTACGAGCAGTACTTC. As protein: CASSSRTGVYEQYF.

This chain joins TRBV6-1 and TRBJ2-7, with D unresolved. Germline CDR1 reads MNHNS; CDR2 reads SASEGT. CDR3 length: 14 amino acids. The germline V and J ends were trimmed by 2 bases and 3 bases, with 11 bases remaining between them. DNA for the CDR3: TGTGCCAGCAGTGAAAGTTGGTCAGGCTACGAGCAGTACTTC. This gives the protein CASSESWSGYEQYF.